These 10 T cell receptor beta chains were sequenced from one sample in a study of T cells in Graves' hyperthyroidism and ophthalmopathy (dated by TCRdb to about 2019). The library relied on multiplex PCR. Data came from an Illumina HiSeq 2000. TCR beta CDR3 regions were amplified from RNA transcripts. The first round of RT-PCR for the TCR CDR3 was performed with the HTBI primer set and the Qiagen OneStep RT-PCR kit. Clones were called with MiXCR by TCRdb after fastp trimmed the public reads at Q25, and only in-frame beta chains were retained. Rows with one shared CDR3 protein collapse into an entry with the most common genes and DNA. The sample yields around 530,000 distinct CDR3 sequences; roughly 18% were counted once. The ten top clones hold 17% of the sample. Sample: blood. The receptors here all came from a woman between 18 and 29 years old with Graves' ophthalmopathy.

The genes are TRBV11-2 and TRBJ2-1; tentatively, D is TRBD1 (5 bases). Per the germline V gene, CDR1 is SGHAT and CDR2 is FQNNGV. Trimming stripped 6 bases from V and 3 bases from J, with 15 bases between. This CDR3 comprises 15 residues. The CDR3 region has the DNA TGTGCCAGCAGTCCTGCCCTAAGGGGCTACAATGAGCAGTTCTTC. Amino acids: CASSPALRGYNEQFF.

This clonotype was seen only a few times. V and J are TRBV18 and TRBJ2-1, with 11 bases lining up with TRBD2. The J segment lost 7 bases and the V segment lost 5 bases, leaving 7 bases of the junction unmatched. The V gene's germline CDR1 is KGHSH and CDR2 LQKENI. This CDR3 is built from 15 residues. CDR3: CASSGIAGGQNEQFF. Here the CDR3 DNA reads TGTGCCAGCTCAGGCATAGCGGGGGGGCAAAATGAGCAGTTCTTC.

This clonotype was counted many times. The chain links TRBV6-1 to TRBJ1-1; D remains ambiguous. This CDR3 region has 15 residues. CDR1 is MNHNS, CDR2 SASEGT, per germline. V lost 7 bases to trimming and J lost 1 base, with 16 bases between them. Here the CDR3 reads CASTENRYQNTEAFF. Here the CDR3 DNA reads TGTGCCAGCACCGAAAATAGATACCAGAACACTGAAGCTTTCTTT.

This clonotype turned up a few times. V and J are TRBV6-6 and TRBJ2-1, with D unresolved. CDR3 size: 14 residues. Germline lookup yields CDR1 MNHNY and CDR2 SVGAGI (reference sequence). V lost 0 bases and J lost 7, with 10 bases in between. The CDR3 is CASSYSSGANEQFF. DNA of the CDR3: TGTGCCAGCAGTTACTCTTCAGGCGCTAATGAGCAGTTCTTC.

This clonotype has a handful of counts. The genes are TRBV5-1 and TRBJ2-1; 7 bases are shared with TRBD2. Germline values: CDR1 SGHRS, CDR2 YFSETQ. This CDR3 has 15 residues. The ends lost 4 bases at V and 0 bases at J; junction bases unmatched: 4. The CDR3 bases are TGCGCCAGCAGCACCGGGGGGAACTCCTACAATGAGCAGTTCTTC. Translated: CASSTGGNSYNEQFF.

The J gene is TRBJ2-1, the V gene TRBV13; 7 positions agree with TRBD2. Germline V CDR1 and CDR2: PRHDT, FYEKMQ (reference sequence). V shed 10 bases, J shed 7 bases, and the junction held 19 bases outside the gene matches. There are 16 residues in the CDR3. CDR3 coding DNA: TGTGCCACCAGTCACCCCCTGGGAGGGCCGGAGAATGAGCAGTTCTTC. Encoded protein: CATSHPLGGPENEQFF.

The V gene is TRBV7-9, the J gene TRBJ2-2; D remains unclear. CDR3 length: 16 residues. Germline assignment: CDR1 SEHNR and CDR2 FQNEAQ (reference sequence). Trimming shortened V by 1 base and J by 6 bases, and 15 bases separated the two germline ends. The CDR3: CASSLGFTVDSGELFF. The DNA for the CDR3 is TGTGCCAGCAGCTTAGGGTTCACCGTAGACTCCGGGGAGCTGTTTTTT.

There are a few counts of this clonotype. The chain recombines TRBV12-3 or TRBV12-4 with TRBJ1-5; 10 bases agree with TRBD1. The CDR3 is 15 residues long. The V segment lost 6 bases and the J segment 5 bases; nucleotides outside the gene matches: 7. The CDR3 is CASSLRTGGHQPQHF. CDR3 DNA sequence: TGTGCCAGCAGCCTAAGGACAGGGGGTCATCAGCCCCAGCATTTT.

This clonotype was detected many times. This sequence joins TRBV4-1 and TRBJ2-3; D possibly uses TRBD1 or TRBD2 (5 bases each). The germline V gene encodes CDR1 MGHRA and CDR2 YSYEKL. The CDR3 totals 15 residues. The V and J ends lost 0 bases and 2 bases respectively, with 9 bases between them. The CDR3 here is CASSQEGRITDTQYF. CDR3 nucleotide sequence: TGCGCCAGCAGCCAAGAGGGACGGATCACAGATACGCAGTATTTT.

The rearrangement links TRBV20-1 to TRBJ2-1; 16 bases fit TRBD2. This CDR3 region has 18 residues. Losses at the gene ends were 1 base for V and 6 bases for J; bases not matched to a gene: 9. Germline V gene data show CDR1 as DFQATT and CDR2 as SNEGSKA (reference sequence). CDR3 amino acids: CSARAPGTSGRGANEQFF. CDR3 coding DNA: TGCAGTGCTAGAGCCCCCGGGACTAGCGGGAGGGGAGCCAATGAGCAGTTCTTC.